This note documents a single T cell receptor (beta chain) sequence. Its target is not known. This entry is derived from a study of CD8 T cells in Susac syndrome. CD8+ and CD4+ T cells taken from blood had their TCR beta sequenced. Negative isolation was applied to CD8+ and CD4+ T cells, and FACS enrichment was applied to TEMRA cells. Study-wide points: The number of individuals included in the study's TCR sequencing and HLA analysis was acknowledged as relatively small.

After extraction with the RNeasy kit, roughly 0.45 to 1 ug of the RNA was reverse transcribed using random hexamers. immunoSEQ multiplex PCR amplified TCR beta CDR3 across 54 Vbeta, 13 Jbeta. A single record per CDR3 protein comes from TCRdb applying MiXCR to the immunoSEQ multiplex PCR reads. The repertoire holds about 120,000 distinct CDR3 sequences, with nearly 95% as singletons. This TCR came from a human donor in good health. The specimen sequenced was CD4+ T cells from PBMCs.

The DNA of the CDR3 is TGTGCCAGCCCTGTTCGGGGATCTGGAAACACCATATATTTT. This codes for CASPVRGSGNTIYF. The chain joins TRBV2 to TRBJ1-3; no clear D. Germline CDR1 is SNHLY and CDR2 is FYNNEI. The CDR3 covers 14 residues. Trimming shortened V by 8 bases and J by 1 base, and 12 bases separated the two germline ends.